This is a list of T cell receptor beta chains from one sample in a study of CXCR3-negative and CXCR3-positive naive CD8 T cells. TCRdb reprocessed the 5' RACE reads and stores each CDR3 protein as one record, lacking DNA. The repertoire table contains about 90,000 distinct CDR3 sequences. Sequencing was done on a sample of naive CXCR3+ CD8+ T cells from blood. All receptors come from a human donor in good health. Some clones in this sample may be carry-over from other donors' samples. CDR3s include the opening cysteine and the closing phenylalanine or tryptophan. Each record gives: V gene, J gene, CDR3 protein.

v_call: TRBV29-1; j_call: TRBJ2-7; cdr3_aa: CSVEDREDEQYF
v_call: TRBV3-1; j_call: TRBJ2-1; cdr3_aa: CASSQDSGIIHNEQFF
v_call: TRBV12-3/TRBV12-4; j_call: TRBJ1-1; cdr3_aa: CASGPGGTEAFF
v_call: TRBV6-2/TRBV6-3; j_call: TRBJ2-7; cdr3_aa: CASTGTGNHEQYF
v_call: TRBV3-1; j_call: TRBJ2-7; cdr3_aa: CASSQDRGYYEQYF
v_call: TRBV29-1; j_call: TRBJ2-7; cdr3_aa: CSVEMYVRGEYEQYF
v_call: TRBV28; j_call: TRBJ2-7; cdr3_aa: CASSLGLGEQYF
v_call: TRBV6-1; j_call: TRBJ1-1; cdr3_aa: CASSESRGNTEAFF
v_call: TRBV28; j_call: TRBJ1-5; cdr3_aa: CASSLGEAQHF
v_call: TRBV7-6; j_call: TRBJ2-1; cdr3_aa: CASSLPGGREQFF
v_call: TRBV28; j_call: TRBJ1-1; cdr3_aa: CASSHRGGTEAFF
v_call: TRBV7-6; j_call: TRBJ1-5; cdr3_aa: CASSSGFSQYSNQPQHF
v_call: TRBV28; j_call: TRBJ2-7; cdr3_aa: CASSELAGHESQYEQYF
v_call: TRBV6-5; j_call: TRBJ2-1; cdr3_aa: CASSFRTRTKDEQFF
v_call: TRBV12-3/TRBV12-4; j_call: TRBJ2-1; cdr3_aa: CASSLKLNEQFF
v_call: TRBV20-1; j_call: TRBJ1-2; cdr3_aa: CSARDSGERVNYGYTF
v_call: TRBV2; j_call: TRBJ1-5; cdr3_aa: CASSSGGLDDQPQHF
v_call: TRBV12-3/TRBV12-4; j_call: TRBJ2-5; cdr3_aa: CASTNDGWDETQYF
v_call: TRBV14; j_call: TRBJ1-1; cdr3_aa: CASSQDGIGEAFF
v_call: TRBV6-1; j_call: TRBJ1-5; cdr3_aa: CASSESGTYPQQPQHF
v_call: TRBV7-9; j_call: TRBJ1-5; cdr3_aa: CASSAGGEPQHF
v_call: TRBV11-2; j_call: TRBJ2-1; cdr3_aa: CASSLEQGNEQFF